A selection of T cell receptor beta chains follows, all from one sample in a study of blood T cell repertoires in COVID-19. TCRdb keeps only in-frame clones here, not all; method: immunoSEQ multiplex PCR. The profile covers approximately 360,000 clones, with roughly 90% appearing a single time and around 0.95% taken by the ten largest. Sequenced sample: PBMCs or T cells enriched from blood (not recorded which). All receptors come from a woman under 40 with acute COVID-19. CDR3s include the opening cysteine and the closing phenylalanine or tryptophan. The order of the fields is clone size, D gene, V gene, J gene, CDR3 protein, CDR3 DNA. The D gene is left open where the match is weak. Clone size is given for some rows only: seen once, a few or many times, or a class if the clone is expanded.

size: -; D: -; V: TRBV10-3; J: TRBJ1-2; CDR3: CAISESKVLDRLNYGYTF; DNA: TGTGCCATCAGTGAGTCCAAGGTTCTGGACAGATTAAACTATGGCTACACCTTC
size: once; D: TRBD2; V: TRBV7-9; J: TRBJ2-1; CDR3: CASSFPSKGLAGTDEQFF; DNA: TGTGCCAGCAGCTTCCCGAGCAAGGGGCTAGCGGGGACTGATGAGCAGTTCTTC
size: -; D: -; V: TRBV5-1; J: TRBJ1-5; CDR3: CASSPQGPNQPQHF; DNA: TGCGCCAGCAGCCCACAGGGTCCCAATCAGCCCCAGCATTTT
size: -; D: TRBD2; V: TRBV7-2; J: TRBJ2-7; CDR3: CASSLGPLAGGQNEQYF; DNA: TGTGCCAGCAGCTTAGGACCCCTAGCGGGGGGGCAAAACGAGCAGTACTTC
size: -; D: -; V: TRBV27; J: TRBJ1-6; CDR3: CASSLSIAWTVDNSPLHF; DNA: TGTGCCAGCAGTTTATCGATAGCGTGGACAGTCGATAATTCACCCCTCCACTTT
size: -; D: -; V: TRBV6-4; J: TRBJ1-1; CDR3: CASSPGFGNTEAFF; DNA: TGTGCCAGCAGCCCAGGGTTTGGGAACACTGAAGCTTTCTTT
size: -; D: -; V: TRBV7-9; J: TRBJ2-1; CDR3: CASSSPRGSWDEQFF; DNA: TGTGCCAGCAGCTCGCCCCGAGGTAGTTGGGATGAGCAGTTCTTC
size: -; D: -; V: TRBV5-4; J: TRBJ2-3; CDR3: CASSSQVVDTQYF; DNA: TGTGCCAGCAGCTCACAAGTGGTCGATACGCAGTATTTT
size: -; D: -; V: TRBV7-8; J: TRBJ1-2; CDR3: CASSLYPRDYGYTF; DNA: TGTGCCAGCAGCTTATATCCCCGCGATTATGGCTACACCTTC
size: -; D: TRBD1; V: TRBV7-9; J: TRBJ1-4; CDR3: CASSPSGTDEKLFF; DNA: TGTGCCAGCAGCCCTTCCGGGACAGATGAAAAACTGTTTTTT
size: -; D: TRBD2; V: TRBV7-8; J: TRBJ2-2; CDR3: CASSSGGAAGELFF; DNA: TGTGCCAGCAGCTCCGGGGGGGCCGCCGGGGAGCTGTTTTTT
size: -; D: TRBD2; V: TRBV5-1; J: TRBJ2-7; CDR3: CASSSGLAGRSYEQYF; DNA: TGCGCCAGCAGCTCTGGACTAGCGGGGCGCTCCTACGAGCAGTACTTC
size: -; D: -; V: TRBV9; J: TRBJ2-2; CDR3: CASNLNTGELFF; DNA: TGTGCCAGCAACTTGAACACCGGGGAGCTGTTTTTT
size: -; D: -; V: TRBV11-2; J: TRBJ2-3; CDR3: CASSLGPPRAGKGTDTQYF; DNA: TGTGCCAGCAGCTTAGGCCCCCCCCGTGCGGGGAAGGGCACAGATACGCAGTATTTT
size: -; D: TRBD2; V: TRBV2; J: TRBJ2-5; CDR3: CASSEPSGDQETQYF; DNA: TGTGCCAGCAGTGAACCTAGCGGGGACCAAGAGACCCAGTACTTC
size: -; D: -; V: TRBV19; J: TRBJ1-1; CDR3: CASSILGPRSTEAFF; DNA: TGTGCCAGTAGTATTTTGGGGCCTCGGTCCACTGAAGCTTTCTTT
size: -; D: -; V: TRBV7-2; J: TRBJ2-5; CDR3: CASRRTSTETQYF; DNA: TGTGCCAGCAGACGCACTAGCACTGAGACCCAGTACTTC
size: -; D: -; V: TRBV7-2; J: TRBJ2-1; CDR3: CASSQYLGGVNEQFF; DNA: TGTGCCAGCAGCCAATATCTAGGGGGGGTGAATGAGCAGTTCTTC
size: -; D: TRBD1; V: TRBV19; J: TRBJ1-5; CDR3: CASSQTGTGTQPQHF; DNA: TGTGCCAGTAGTCAGACCGGGACAGGCACTCAGCCCCAGCATTTT
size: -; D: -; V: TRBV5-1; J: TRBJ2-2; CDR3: CASRIGQTNTGELFF; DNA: TGCGCCAGCAGAATCGGACAGACGAACACCGGGGAGCTGTTTTTT
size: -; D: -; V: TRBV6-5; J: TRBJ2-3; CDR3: CASTLSHPDTQYF; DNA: TGTGCCAGCACCCTATCCCATCCGGATACGCAGTATTTT
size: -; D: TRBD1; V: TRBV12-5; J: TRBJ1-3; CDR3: CASGLGGQGQFGNTIYF; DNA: TGTGCTAGTGGTTTGGGGGGACAGGGGCAATTCGGAAACACCATATATTTT
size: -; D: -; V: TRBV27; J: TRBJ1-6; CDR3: CASSLVWPNSPLHF; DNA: TGTGCCAGCAGTTTAGTTTGGCCCAATTCACCCCTCCACTTT
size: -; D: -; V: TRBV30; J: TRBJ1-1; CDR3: CAWSWGVNTEAFF; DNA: TGTGCCTGGAGTTGGGGGGTGAACACTGAAGCTTTCTTT
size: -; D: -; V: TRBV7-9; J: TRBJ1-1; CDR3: CASSSRIDRKNTEAFF; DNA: TGTGCCAGCAGCTCACGAATCGACAGAAAGAACACTGAAGCTTTCTTT
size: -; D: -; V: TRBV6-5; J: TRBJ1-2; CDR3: CASSLQGTNGYTF; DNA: TGTGCCAGCAGTTTACAGGGTACCAATGGCTACACCTTC
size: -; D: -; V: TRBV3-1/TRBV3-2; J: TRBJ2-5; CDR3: CASSPDTQETQYF; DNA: TGTGCCAGCAGTCCCGACACCCAAGAGACCCAGTACTTC
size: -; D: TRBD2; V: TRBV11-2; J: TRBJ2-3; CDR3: CASSLDAGLATQYF; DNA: TGTGCCAGCAGCTTAGACGCCGGACTAGCAACGCAGTATTTT
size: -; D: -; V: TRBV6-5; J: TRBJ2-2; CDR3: CASTGTLNTGELFF; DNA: TGTGCCAGCACCGGGACACTTAACACCGGGGAGCTGTTTTTT
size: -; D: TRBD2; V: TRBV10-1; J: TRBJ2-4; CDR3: CASSEYGSGANKNIQYF; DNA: TGCGCCAGCAGTGAGTACGGTAGCGGGGCAAACAAAAACATTCAGTACTTC
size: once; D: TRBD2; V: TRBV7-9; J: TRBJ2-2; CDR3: CASSLSGGTGELFF; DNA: TGTGCCAGCAGCCTATCGGGAGGCACCGGGGAGCTGTTTTTT
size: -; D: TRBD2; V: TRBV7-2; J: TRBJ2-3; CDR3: CASSLVASGGGTDTQYF; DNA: TGTGCCAGCAGCTTAGTTGCCAGCGGGGGCGGCACAGATACGCAGTATTTT
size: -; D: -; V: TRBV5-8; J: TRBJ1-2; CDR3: CASSEGPIWGPF; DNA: TGTGCCAGCAGCGAAGGACCGATTTGGGGGCCTTTC
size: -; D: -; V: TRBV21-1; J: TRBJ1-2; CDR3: CPSTGPPGHSYGYTF; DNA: TGTCCCTCCACCGGACCCCCGGGACACTCTTATGGCTACACCTTC
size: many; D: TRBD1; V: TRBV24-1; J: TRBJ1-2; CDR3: CATSETGGLYGYTF; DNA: TGTGCCACCAGTGAGACAGGGGGCTTATATGGCTACACCTTC
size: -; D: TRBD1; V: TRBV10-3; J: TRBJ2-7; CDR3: CAIARDSYEQYF; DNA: TGTGCCATCGCGAGGGACAGCTACGAGCAGTACTTC
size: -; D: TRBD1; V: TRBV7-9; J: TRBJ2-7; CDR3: CASSDTGGNAYEQYF; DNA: TGTGCCAGCAGCGATACAGGGGGCAACGCCTACGAGCAGTACTTC
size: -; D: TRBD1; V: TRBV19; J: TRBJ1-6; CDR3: CASSQGATSYNSPLHF; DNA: TGTGCCAGTAGTCAGGGGGCGACCTCCTATAATTCACCCCTCCACTTT
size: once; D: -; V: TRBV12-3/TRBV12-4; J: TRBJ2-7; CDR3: CASSFSQIYEQYF; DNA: TGTGCCAGCAGTTTCTCGCAGATCTACGAGCAGTACTTC
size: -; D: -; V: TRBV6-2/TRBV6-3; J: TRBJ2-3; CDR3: CASSYLLRGMVADTQYF; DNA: TGTGCCAGCAGTTACTTACTTCGGGGGATGGTTGCAGATACGCAGTATTTT
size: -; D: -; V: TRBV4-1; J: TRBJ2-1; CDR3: CASSQVGPGNNEQFF; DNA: TGCGCCAGCAGCCAAGTCGGGCCAGGGAACAATGAGCAGTTCTTC
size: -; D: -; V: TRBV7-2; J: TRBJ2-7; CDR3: CASSLAIGGEQYF; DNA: TGTGCCAGCAGCTTAGCGATCGGAGGGGAGCAGTACTTC
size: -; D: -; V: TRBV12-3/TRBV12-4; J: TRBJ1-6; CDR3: CASSQSLNSPLHF; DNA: TGTGCCAGCAGCCAAAGCCTAAATTCACCCCTCCACTTT
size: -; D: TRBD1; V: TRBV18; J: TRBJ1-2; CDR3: CASSPRGQGHGYTF; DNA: TGTGCCAGCTCACCACGGGGACAGGGACATGGCTACACCTTC
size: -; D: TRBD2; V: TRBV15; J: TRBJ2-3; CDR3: CATSRVTSGGARDTQYF; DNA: TGTGCCACCAGCAGAGTAACCAGCGGGGGGGCCAGAGATACGCAGTATTTT
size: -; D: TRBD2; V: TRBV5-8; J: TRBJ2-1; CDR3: CASSLAIEAGGPYNEQFF; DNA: TGTGCCAGCAGCTTGGCCATTGAGGCGGGGGGGCCCTACAATGAGCAGTTCTTC
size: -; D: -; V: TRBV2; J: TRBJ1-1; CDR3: CASSDRGMNTEAFF; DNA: TGTGCCAGCAGTGACCGGGGGATGAACACTGAAGCTTTCTTT
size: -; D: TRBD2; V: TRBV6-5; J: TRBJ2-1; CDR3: CASSYSTSGREQFF; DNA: TGTGCCAGCAGTTACTCAACTAGCGGACGTGAGCAGTTCTTC
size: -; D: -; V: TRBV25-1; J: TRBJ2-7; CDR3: CASSEFQDSYEQYF; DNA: TGTGCCAGCAGTGAATTTCAGGATTCCTACGAGCAGTACTTC
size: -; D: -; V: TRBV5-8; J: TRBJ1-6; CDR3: CASSPDNRLLSLHF; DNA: TGTGCCAGCAGCCCGGACAACCGTCTTTTGTCCCTCCACTTT
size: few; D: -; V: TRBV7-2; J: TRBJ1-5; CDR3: CASSLGGTWDQPQHF; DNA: TGTGCCAGCAGCTTAGGGGGGACATGGGATCAGCCCCAGCATTTT
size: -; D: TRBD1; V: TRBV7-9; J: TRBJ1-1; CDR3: CASSLGPGQGASEAFF; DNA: TGTGCCAGCAGCTTAGGGCCGGGACAGGGGGCCTCTGAAGCTTTCTTT
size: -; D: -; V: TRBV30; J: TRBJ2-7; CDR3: CAWRQGPYEQYF; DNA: TGTGCCTGGAGACAGGGCCCCTACGAGCAGTACTTC
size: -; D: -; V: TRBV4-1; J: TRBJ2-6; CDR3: CASSQDDPRAGGRLSGANVLTF; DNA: TGCGCCAGCAGCCAAGATGACCCTCGGGCAGGGGGGCGCTTATCTGGGGCCAACGTCCTGACTTTC
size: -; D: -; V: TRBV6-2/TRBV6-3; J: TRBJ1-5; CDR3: CASSPGVPSGNQPQHF; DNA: TGTGCCAGCAGCCCCGGGGTTCCCTCCGGCAATCAGCCCCAGCATTTT